Given below is one T cell receptor beta chain in context. This entry is derived from a study of blood T cell repertoires in COVID-19. Across the study: T cells, B-cell-depleted T cells, or PBMCs provided the cDNA or gDNA that served as material.

This CDR3 is built from 14 residues. Germline loops: CDR1 MGHDK, CDR2 SYGVNS. V lost 5 bases, J lost 0 bases, and 2 bases stayed unmatched. Authors' methods: Counts of nucleated cells, estimated from reference gene primer amplification, were obtained. Repertoires were generated with immunoSEQ multiplex PCR, while TCRdb's copy carries only in-frame clones and drops some. V and J calls and clone size are copied from that table; D and trimming were computed from the DNA. The repertoire consists of about 200,000 clones, with around 82% occurring once and the leading ten covering around 12%. V usage is TRBV25-1 and J usage is TRBJ2-3; TRBD1 agrees at 7 bases. Sequencing input: peripheral blood. This TCR derives from a woman between 40 and 55 years old with acute or convalescent COVID-19. The chain's CDR3 is CASSMTGSTDTQYF. CDR3 in DNA: TGTGCCAGCAGTATGACAGGGAGCACAGATACGCAGTATTTT. Together with reference TRBV25-1 and TRBJ2-3, the CDR3 gives the full variable domain: EADIYQTPRYLVIGTGKKITLECSQTMGHDKMYWYQQDPGMELHLIHYSYGVNSTEKGDLSSESTVSRIRTEHFPLTLESARPSHTSQYLCASSMTGSTDTQYFGPGTRLTVL.